These 20 T cell receptor beta chains share one sample of origin, sequenced in a study of T cell changes during pregnancy in multiple sclerosis. Assay used: immunoSEQ multiplex PCR; TCRdb lists only in-frame clones, some missing. Altogether over 65,000 clones are present, 80% to 95% being singletons, with the ten largest covering about 1.8%. The input for sequencing was peripheral blood, taken in the first trimester of pregnancy. All receptors derive from a female donor in good health, enrolled as a control in a pregnancy study.

V and J are TRBV30 and TRBJ1-2, with D possibly TRBD1 on 5 matching bases. CDR3 length equals 12 residues. Germline-derived CDR1 and CDR2 are GTSNPN and SVGIG (reference sequence). The CDR3 DNA reads as TGTGCACAGACAGCAGCTAACTATGGCTACACCTTC. It codes for CAQTAANYGYTF.

The rearrangement uses TRBV29-1 and TRBJ1-1, with a possible D match to TRBD1 (6 bases). This CDR3 region has 13 residues. CDR1 is SQVTM, CDR2 ANQGSEA, per germline. V was trimmed by 4 bases and J by 3 bases, leaving 12 bases between them. CDR3 bases: TGCAGCGTTGGGACAGTTTTGGACACTGAAGCTTTCTTT. It specifies CSVGTVLDTEAFF.

The genes are TRBV27 and TRBJ2-7; tentative D call: TRBD1 (6 bases). Germline values: CDR1 MNHEY, CDR2 SMNVEV (reference sequence). Trimming took 5 bases from V and 4 from J, leaving 15 bases between them. The CDR3 totals 14 residues. CDR3 DNA: TGTGCCAGCAGTCCTAAGGGGACAAGGTACGAGCAGTACTTC. It codes for CASSPKGTRYEQYF.

J is TRBJ1-1 and V is TRBV15; 7 bases map to TRBD1. J was trimmed by 7 bases and V by 9 bases; bases with no gene match: 11. The CDR3 extends over 13 amino acids. From germline, CDR1 is LNHNV and CDR2 YYDKDF (reference sequence). CDR3 protein: CATQTRGGFEAFF. CDR3 nucleotide sequence: TGTGCCACGCAGACCAGAGGGGGCTTTGAAGCTTTCTTT.

The chain employs TRBV7-8 and TRBJ1-3; perhaps TRBD1 as D (6 bases). With 8 bases removed from V and 4 bases from J, the gap between germline ends came to 15 bases. The CDR3 extends over 14 amino acids. From germline, CDR1 is SGHVS and CDR2 FQNEAQ. The DNA for the CDR3 is TGTGCCAGCGGGGGGGGACAAAAAGGAAACACCATATATTTT. Amino acids: CASGGGQKGNTIYF.

The chain employs TRBV19 and TRBJ1-5; 9 positions agree with TRBD1. Germline V gene data show CDR1 as LNHDA and CDR2 as SQIVND (reference sequence). The CDR3 contains 13 residues. V lost 9 bases and J lost 7; bases outside the gene matches: 7. The CDR3 DNA follows: TGTGCCAGCGGGGAGACAGGGGGGCAGCCCCAGCATTTT. Protein sequence: CASGETGGQPQHF.

In its sample, this clone was seen once. The chain links TRBV4-1 to TRBJ1-5, with a weak D call TRBD1 (6 bases). CDR1 and CDR2 from the germline V gene are MGHRA and YSYEKL. The ends were cut back, 2 bases at V and 7 bases at J, with 15 bases in the middle. The CDR3 is 15 residues long. The CDR3 DNA is TGCGCCAGCAGCCAATCTCCACAGGGAGGGCAGCCCCAGCATTTT. Its protein product is CASSQSPQGGQPQHF.

The chain has TRBV18 and TRBJ1-5; D is undetermined. CDR3 length: 13 residues. Germline V gives CDR1 KGHSH, CDR2 LQKENI. The ends were cut back, 5 bases at V and 3 bases at J, with 8 bases in the middle. This chain's CDR3 is CASSGSDNQPQHF. The DNA for the CDR3 is TGTGCCAGCTCAGGCTCCGACAATCAGCCCCAGCATTTT.

This sequence joins TRBV2 and TRBJ2-7; D might be TRBD2 (7 bases). Germline V CDR1 and CDR2: SNHLY, FYNNEI. CDR3 size: 11 residues. Trimming took 7 bases from V and 6 from J, leaving 10 bases between them. CDR3 region: CASKGGSEQYF. CDR3 coding DNA: TGTGCCAGCAAGGGGGGGTCCGAGCAGTACTTC.

This chain uses TRBV15 with TRBJ1-6; 9 nucleotides align to TRBD1. Trimming cost V 3 bases and J 6 bases; bases outside gene matches: 6. Germline values: CDR1 LNHNV, CDR2 YYDKDF (reference sequence). This CDR3 spans 16 amino acids. In nucleotides, the CDR3 is TGTGCCACCAGCAGTTGGACAGGGGTTGTTAATTCACCCCTCCACTTT. Translation: CATSSWTGVVNSPLHF.

The rearrangement uses TRBV28 and TRBJ2-7; a weak D match, TRBD2 (5 bases). Germline CDR1 is MDHEN and CDR2 is SYDVKM. This CDR3 is 16 amino acids long. V was pared by 0 bases and J by 2 bases, with 14 bases between. The DNA of the CDR3 is TGTGCCAGCAGTTTATGGCTATCTGGACTGACCTACGAGCAGTACTTC. Translation: CASSLWLSGLTYEQYF. The full variable domain, rest sourced from reference TRBV28 and TRBJ2-7, is DVKVTQSSRYLVKRTGEKVFLECVQDMDHENMFWYRQDPGLGLRLIYFSYDVKMKEKGDIPEGYSVSREKKERFSLILESASTNQTSMYLCASSLWLSGLTYEQYFGPGTRLTVT.

This chain connects TRBV25-1 to TRBJ2-1; 7 nucleotides match TRBD1. Germline CDR1 and CDR2: MGHDK and SYGVNS. With V trimmed by 6 bases and J by 6 bases, 8 bases remained unmatched. The CDR3 covers 14 residues. CDR3 DNA: TGTGCCAGCAGCGTAAGGGGGCTCATCAATGAGCAGTTCTTC. This translates into CASSVRGLINEQFF.

This clone is a singleton in its sample. This sequence joins TRBV29-1 and TRBJ1-2; 7 bases are a match to TRBD1. The CDR3 totals 13 residues. Germline V gene lookup returns CDR1 SQVTM and CDR2 ANQGSEA. V lost 6 bases, J lost 1 base, and 5 bases stayed unmatched. The CDR3 sequence: CSVATGSNYGYTF. CDR3 nucleotide sequence: TGCAGCGTCGCGACAGGGAGTAACTATGGCTACACCTTC.

This clone has only a few counts. The chain uses TRBV14 and TRBJ1-1, with 7 bases matching TRBD1. Germline V CDR1 and CDR2: SGHDN, FVKESK. V shed 6 bases and J 6 bases; nucleotides not matched to a gene: 13. CDR3 size: 15 residues. This CDR3 is CASRPPGGTLAEAFF. In nucleotides, the CDR3 is TGTGCCAGCAGACCCCCAGGGGGGACGTTAGCTGAAGCTTTCTTT.

The rearrangement uses TRBV12-1 and TRBJ2-7; the D call in the table, TRBD2, was not verified against the DNA. TRBV12-1 is deemed a pseudogene. This CDR3 has 11 residues. Here the CDR3 reads CASSRLNEQYF. CDR3 bases: TGTGCCAGCAGTCGGTTGAACGAGCAGTACTTC.

The V gene is TRBV6-5, the J gene TRBJ2-7; 8 nucleotides line up with TRBD1. The CDR3 sequence is 15 residues long. The germline V gene encodes CDR1 MNHEY and CDR2 SVGAGI. Trimming took 6 bases from V and 0 from J; bases not matched to a gene: 7. CDR3 in amino acids: CASRRGQVSSYEQYF. As DNA, the CDR3 is TGTGCCAGCAGAAGGGGACAGGTGAGCTCCTACGAGCAGTACTTC.

The rearrangement links TRBV18 to TRBJ2-7; 7 bases match TRBD1. J gave up 4 bases and V 0 bases, and 3 bases lay outside the gene matches. The CDR3 sequence is 14 residues long. Germline values: CDR1 KGHSH, CDR2 LQKENI. CDR3 residues: CASSPPTGTYEQYF. The CDR3 DNA follows: TGTGCCAGCTCACCACCGACAGGGACATACGAGCAGTACTTC.

This sequence joins TRBV28 and TRBJ2-4, with 10 bases aligning to TRBD1. The germline gives CDR1 MDHEN, CDR2 SYDVKM. The CDR3 is 22 residues long. V dropped 5 bases and J dropped 0; count of bases not matched to a gene: 22. This chain's CDR3 is CASSVLPLGQGGFYIAKNIQYF. CDR3 DNA: TGTGCCAGCAGTGTCCTGCCTCTCGGACAGGGGGGCTTCTATATAGCCAAAAACATTCAGTACTTC.

The genes are TRBV28 and TRBJ2-4, with D hard to call. The V end was cut by 2 bases, the J end by 5 bases, with 16 bases between. Looked up from germline, CDR1 is MDHEN and CDR2 is SYDVKM. This CDR3 has 16 amino acids. The CDR3 reads CASSLIQLGTENIQYF. CDR3 bases: TGTGCCAGCAGTTTAATCCAGTTGGGCACGGAAAACATTCAGTACTTC. The full variable domain, in which reference TRBV28 and TRBJ2-4 provide the parts outside the CDR3, is DVKVTQSSRYLVKRTGEKVFLECVQDMDHENMFWYRQDPGLGLRLIYFSYDVKMKEKGDIPEGYSVSREKKERFSLILESASTNQTSMYLCASSLIQLGTENIQYFGAGTRLSVL.

This rearrangement joins TRBV9 to TRBJ1-2; weak D call: TRBD1 (5 bases). CDR3 size: 13 residues. V dropped 4 bases and J dropped 4 bases, with 11 bases sitting between them. Germline values: CDR1 SGDLS, CDR2 YYNGEE. The CDR3 here is CASSLRDSYGYTF. Here the CDR3 DNA reads TGTGCCAGCAGCCTACGCGACAGCTATGGCTACACCTTC.